This T cell receptor beta chain is from a study of T cells in Graves' hyperthyroidism and ophthalmopathy. Across the whole study: Upon initial diagnosis and before any treatment, peripheral blood was collected. Notes on the study in general: In the analysis, a 13 V-J model separated ophthalmopathy from stable hyperthyroidism. Most expanded thyroid clonotypes above 0.001 also appeared in blood.

For this clonotype: Its specificity is not known.

RNA transcripts were the template for amplifying TCR beta CDR3 regions. The primer set for the first-round RT-PCR of the TCR CDR3 was HTBI. MiXCR was run by TCRdb on the multiplex PCR reads, yielding one entry per CDR3 protein. The table lists roughly 290,000 distinct CDR3 sequences, 15% to 20% of them singletons. Criteria for exclusion of patients were uncontrolled infection, other autoimmune disease, pregnancy or lactation. Trimming removed 4 bases from V and 1 base from J; junction bases left unmatched: 5. Germline CDR1 and CDR2: SGHRS and YFSETQ. The CDR3 loop spans 15 amino acids. Sequenced sample: blood. This rearrangement joins TRBV5-1 to TRBJ1-2, with TRBD1 identical over 9 bases. This receptor was obtained from a woman aged 60-75 years with Graves' ophthalmopathy. The CDR3 here is CASSLGTGNNYGYTF. The CDR3 DNA reads as TGCGCCAGCAGCCTCGGGACAGGGAATAACTATGGCTACACCTTC.